The present TCR beta chain was sequenced within a study of blood T cell repertoires in COVID-19 (dated by TCRdb to about 2020). Regarding the complete study: The collaborator samples originated in the United States, Italy and Spain and spanned the acute and convalescent phases of COVID-19. The prospective study material was composed of cDNA or gDNA derived from T cells, B-cell-depleted T cells, or PBMCs. Deeply sampled blood TCRbeta repertoires from subjects exposed to, actively infected with, or recovered from COVID-19 were included in the dataset. The repertoires were released in a freely available public database intended as a resource for research on the immune response to SARS-CoV-2. The samples were drawn from two sources: the first 160 participants of the ongoing ImmuneRACE study, and 1,000 to 1,500 subjects contributed by 6 global collaborators. The sample metadata nearly always contained a de-identified subject ID, COVID-19 status, age in years and sex. Where HLA class I and class II types were available, the types were taken from metadata supplied by the sample provider, not from assay-based typing.

At one collaborating source in Seattle, patients were enrolled during active infection and were followed longitudinally through the course of disease. The collaborating institutions used their own protocols to collect whole blood in K2EDTA tubes. For TCRbeta analysis, collaborator samples were shipped as frozen whole blood, as isolated PBMCs, or as DNA extracted from either sample type. TCRbeta CDR3 regions were amplified from genomic DNA by means of the immunoSEQ Assay, a bias-controlled multiplex PCR. In the authors' own workflow: Nucleated cell counts per sample were estimated from amplification of reference gene primers within the assay. Sequence reads were collapsed and filtered to measure the absolute abundance of every unique TCRbeta CDR3 rearrangement. For each sample, productive Simpson clonality was calculated as the square root of Simpson's diversity index over productive rearrangements. In TCRdb, the immuneACCESS table is reduced to in-frame sequences with V and J assigned. These tables do not hold every clone; where another copy was compared, an unresolved V gene accounts for under half, and the others remain unexplained. V and J calls and clone size are as listed in that table; D and trimming were resolved from the DNA. The sample has some 200,000 clones on record, more than 80% of them singletons. The ten largest clones add up to 11% of the sample.

The paper as a whole reports these results and caveats: The amount of clinical and demographic metadata varied by source and participant and was provided uncurated.

Concerning this clone: The antigen it recognizes is unknown. Per-base quality was not reported, and no clone a single base away is much larger than it.

Sequencing was done on a sample of peripheral blood. This receptor was identified in a woman in her thirties or forties with COVID-19, enrolled during active disease.

The sequenced DNA is TGTGCCAGCACCCTCGTCCCCCAGGGTTCCGATGAGCAGTTCTTC. This is translated as CASTLVPQGSDEQFF. In this chain, TRBV27 is recombined with TRBJ2-1; matching of 5 bases hints at TRBD1 as the D gene. The CDR1 and CDR2 encoded by the germline V gene (reference sequence) are MNHEY and SMNVEV. V was cut back by 7 bases and J by 8 bases, leaving a gap of 21 bases between them. Including cysteine and phenylalanine, the CDR3 has 15 amino acids. Only the CDR3 portion is preserved as DNA: 45 bases, with reading frame beginning at the first base.